This T cell receptor (beta chain) was documented in a study of cytomegalovirus exposure and HLA in healthy donors. Study at large: Prior work identified 100 million to 130 million unique TCR beta sequences in around 170 million T cells. Study-level results: HLA alleles were associated with fewer than 20,000 TCR beta sequences in a later analysis at 0.05 false discovery rate. Presence/absence analyses took donor sequencing depth as roughly uniform. Reportedly, diagnosis of cytomegalovirus status by the classifier showed high specificity and sensitivity.

The germline gives CDR1 SGHTA, CDR2 FQGNSA. Deletions cut 5 bases from V and 4 bases from J, with 12 bases between. CDR3 size: 13 residues. In the PCR, 60 Vbeta and 13 Jbeta primers were used. Assay used: immunoSEQ multiplex PCR; TCRdb lists only in-frame clones, some missing. The sample lists about 180,000 clones, 60% to 80% seen once, with 2% to 2.5% in the top ten. About this clone: Its antigen is currently unknown.

This rearrangement joins TRBV7-2 to TRBJ2-7; D is unresolved. This clonotype was obtained from a man aged 55-75 years in good health and CMV-seronegative. The source material was PBMCs. The CDR3 nucleotides read TGTGCCAGCAGCCCTTCGAACAGTTACGAGCAGTACTTC. It yields the protein CASSPSNSYEQYF.